This T cell receptor (beta chain) was observed in a study of cytomegalovirus exposure and HLA in healthy donors. Primers for the PCR totalled 60 Vbeta and 13 Jbeta. Generated by immunoSEQ multiplex PCR, the TCRdb table keeps only in-frame clones and is missing some. The data contain 95,000 to 150,000 clones, about three quarters of them seen just once; the ten biggest clones take up about 4%. The CDR3 covers 13 residues. Trimming removed 3 bases at V and 11 bases at J, with 16 bases between. Germline-derived CDR1 and CDR2 are MNHNS and SASEGT. Study results and limitations: Among TCR beta chains of equal frequency, HLA-associated ones were more clonally expanded in a later analysis.

For this clone: What it recognizes is unknown.

The source material was PBMCs. The rearrangement joins TRBV6-1 to TRBJ1-1, with D perhaps matching TRBD1 (6 bases). The TCR was taken from a man aged 30 to 39 in good health and CMV-seronegative. The CDR3 here is CASSERGRGRAFF. As DNA, the CDR3 is TGTGCCAGCAGTGAGAGGGGGAGAGGGCGGGCTTTCTTT.